The present T cell receptor (beta chain) was sequenced within a study of OX40 agonist ivuxolimab in advanced cancers. Method: immunoSEQ multiplex PCR; TCRdb's copy keeps in-frame clones and lacks some. Altogether fewer than 100,000 clones are present, roughly nine tenths being singletons, with the ten largest covering around 0.79%. V was pared by 1 base and J by 4 bases, with 5 bases between. The CDR3 loop spans 12 amino acids. Germline lookup yields CDR1 SGHTA and CDR2 FQGNSA. The J gene is TRBJ2-7, the V gene TRBV7-2; no clear D gene. Source: CD4+ or CD8+ T cells sorted from blood, taken in a trial of the OX40 agonist ivuxolimab. This receptor was identified in an adult with an advanced solid tumor such as melanoma, head and neck, liver or kidney cancer. This CDR3 reads CASSLEVYEQYF. The CDR3 DNA reads as TGTGCCAGCAGCTTAGAAGTTTACGAGCAGTACTTC. The full variable domain, rest sourced from reference TRBV7-2 and TRBJ2-7, is GAGVSQSPSNKVTEKGKDVELRCDPISGHTALYWYRQSLGQGLEFLIYFQGNSAPDKSGLPSDRFSAERTGGSVSTLTIQRTQQEDSAVYLCASSLEVYEQYFGPGTRLTVT.